This T cell receptor (beta chain) was recovered during a study of T cell changes during pregnancy in multiple sclerosis. Germline V lookup: CDR1 ENHRY, CDR2 SYGVKD. Deletions cut 11 bases from V and 4 bases from J, with 17 bases between. CDR3 length: 13 amino acids. Assay: immunoSEQ multiplex PCR; the TCRdb copy retains only in-frame clones and omits some. This sample has 65,000 to 75,000 clones, with roughly 92% found just once. The material sequenced was CD8+ T cells from peripheral blood mononuclear cells, taken in the third trimester of pregnancy. This clonotype was sampled from a female donor in good health, enrolled as a control in a pregnancy study. This chain joins TRBV10-3 and TRBJ1-1, with D tentatively TRBD1 (6 bases). The CDR3, as DNA: TGTGCCTCAGGGGCCGGGCTGGGCACTGAAGCTTTCTTT. Its translation is CASGAGLGTEAFF.